Below are 26 T cell receptor beta chains sequenced from a single sample in a study of blood T cell repertoires in COVID-19. Data came from immunoSEQ multiplex PCR; TCRdb stores just in-frame clones and leaves some out. The table has roughly 97,000 clones, 75% to 90% seen once. The sequencing sample was made of peripheral blood. The receptors originated from a man between 45 and 60 years old with acute or convalescent COVID-19.

The chain uses TRBV27 and TRBJ1-1; perhaps TRBD1 as D (6 bases). The ends were cut back, 6 bases at V and 4 bases at J, with 18 bases in the middle. Germline loops: CDR1 MNHEY, CDR2 SMNVEV (reference sequence). The CDR3 runs 15 residues. The CDR3 region is CASRRAGTRGTEAFF. The CDR3 DNA follows: TGTGCCAGCAGAAGAGCCGGGACAAGGGGCACTGAAGCTTTCTTT.

The gene calls are TRBV19 and TRBJ2-1; the D gene is possibly TRBD2 (6 bases). The CDR3 has 16 residues. V was shortened by 2 bases and J by 4 bases, with 15 bases between the two germline ends. CDR1 and CDR2 from the germline V gene are LNHDA and SQIVND (reference sequence). CDR3 region: CASSIRGLRTYNEQFF. The CDR3 bases are TGTGCCAGTAGTATAAGGGGACTCCGAACTTACAATGAGCAGTTCTTC.

V is TRBV23-1 and J is TRBJ2-4; possible D gene TRBD2, 7 bases. TRBV23-1 is an open reading frame whose function is uncertain. V shed 4 bases and J shed 0 bases, with 19 bases lying between them. The CDR3 runs to 18 residues. The CDR3 here is CASSRGGRADVAKNIQYF. The CDR3 DNA is TGCGCCAGCAGTCGAGGGGGGAGGGCAGATGTAGCCAAAAACATTCAGTACTTC.

CDR3 in amino acids: CASSSSSGTYNEQFF. CDR3 nucleotide sequence: TGTGCCAGCTCTTCGTCCAGCGGGACCTACAATGAGCAGTTCTTC. This sequence joins TRBV18 and TRBJ2-1; the match to TRBD2 covers 7 bases. Germline CDR1 KGHSH, CDR2 LQKENI. The CDR3 is 15 residues long. The V segment lost 6 bases and the J segment 2 bases; nucleotides outside the gene matches: 7.

This clone was seen more than once but under ten times. The CDR3 DNA follows: TGCGCCAGCAGCTTCCCCGCTAGCGGTAGCTCCTACAATGAGCAGTTCTTC. It codes for CASSFPASGSSYNEQFF. This rearrangement joins TRBV5-1 to TRBJ2-1; TRBD2 matches 7 bases. The J segment lost 0 bases and the V segment lost 2 bases, leaving 8 bases of the junction unmatched. Germline V gene data show CDR1 as SGHRS and CDR2 as YFSETQ. The CDR3 totals 17 residues.

The V and J genes are TRBV5-4 and TRBJ1-2, with no clear D. V was pared by 1 base and J by 4 bases, with 5 bases between. Germline lookup yields CDR1 SGHNT and CDR2 YYREEE (reference sequence). The CDR3 runs 12 residues. The CDR3 reads CASSLSGYGYTF. The CDR3 DNA sequence: TGTGCCAGCAGCTTGTCAGGCTATGGCTACACCTTC.

The chain recombines TRBV18 with TRBJ2-7; TRBD1 might be the D (5 bases). The CDR3 spans 15 residues. Trimming took off 4 bases at V and 3 bases at J, with 16 bases between the two ends. Germline CDR1 is KGHSH and CDR2 is LQKENI. CDR3 nucleotide sequence: TGTGCCAGCTCACGAACCGACAGCGCGAACTACGAGCAGTACTTC. Protein product: CASSRTDSANYEQYF.

The rearrangement uses TRBV5-1 and TRBJ2-1, with 9 bases matching TRBD2. The CDR3 extends over 15 amino acids. Losses at the gene ends were 4 bases for V and 4 bases for J; bases not matched to a gene: 6. Germline CDR1 reads SGHRS; CDR2 reads YFSETQ. In DNA form, the CDR3 reads TGCGCCAGCAGCCCGACTAGCGGTGCTTACAATGAGCAGTTCTTC. It is translated as CASSPTSGAYNEQFF.

The rearrangement joins TRBV24-1 to TRBJ2-7, with D possibly TRBD1 on 7 matching bases. The V gene lost 4 bases and the J gene lost 5 bases, with 14 bases spanning the gap. This CDR3 has 14 amino acids. CDR1 is KGHDR and CDR2 is SFDVKD in the germline V gene. CDR3 coding DNA: TGTGCCACCAGTGACCCCAGGGGGGTAAACGAGCAGTACTTC. Protein sequence: CATSDPRGVNEQYF.

This clone was counted a few times. The J gene is TRBJ1-3, the V gene TRBV15; D is unresolved. V was cut by 0 bases and J by 3 bases, with 9 bases left in between. This CDR3 spans 15 amino acids. Per germline, CDR1 LNHNV and CDR2 YYDKDF (reference sequence). This chain's CDR3 is CATSRDRSFGNTIYF. The DNA for the CDR3 is TGTGCCACCAGCAGAGATCGGAGTTTTGGAAACACCATATATTTT. Filled out from reference TRBV15 and TRBJ1-3, the complete variable domain reads DAMVIQNPRYQVTQFGKPVTLSCSQTLNHNVMYWYQQKSSQAPKLLFHYYDKDFNNEADTPDNFQSRRPNTSFCFLDIRSPGLGDTAMYLCATSRDRSFGNTIYFGEGSWLTVV.

The rearrangement links TRBV30 to TRBJ2-7; D unclear. Germline lookup yields CDR1 GTSNPN and CDR2 SVGIG (reference sequence). Trimming cost V 2 bases and J 2 bases, with 16 bases left between them. The CDR3 runs to 15 residues. The CDR3 loop reads CAWSSPPGGTYEQYF. The CDR3 region has the DNA TGTGCCTGGAGTTCACCTCCCGGCGGAACCTACGAGCAGTACTTC.

The chain combines TRBV27 with TRBJ1-5, with D perhaps matching TRBD1 (6 bases). With 6 bases removed from V and 6 bases from J, the gap between germline ends came to 21 bases. Germline V gene data show CDR1 as MNHEY and CDR2 as SMNVEV (reference sequence). The CDR3 extends over 16 amino acids. In nucleotides, the CDR3 is TGTGCCAGCAGCCCCGGGGGGGCGCGTTGGATTCAGCCCCAGCATTTT. This encodes CASSPGGARWIQPQHF.

The J gene is TRBJ1-1, the V gene TRBV5-1; TRBD1 might be the D (5 bases). CDR3 size: 16 residues. Trimming stripped 4 bases from V and 6 bases from J, with 22 bases between. The V gene's germline CDR1 is SGHRS and CDR2 YFSETQ. The CDR3 bases are TGCGCCAGCAGCCCGGGGGGGATGGGGCTTGCCGCTGAAGCTTTCTTT. It is translated as CASSPGGMGLAAEAFF.

The CDR3 coding sequence is TGTGCCAGCACCCCGGTAGGGGGAGAATACGAGCAGTACTTC. As protein: CASTPVGGEYEQYF. The genes are TRBV6-5 and TRBJ2-7, with D possibly being TRBD1 (6 bases). The length of the CDR3 is 14 residues. Germline CDR1 reads MNHEY; CDR2 reads SVGAGI. The V end was cut by 7 bases, the J end by 4 bases, with 17 bases between.

This rearrangement joins TRBV11-2 to TRBJ1-1; D remains ambiguous. CDR1 is SGHAT and CDR2 is FQNNGV in the germline V gene. CDR3 length: 14 residues. Trimming stripped 2 bases from V and 1 base from J, with 8 bases between. The CDR3 DNA reads TGTGCCAGCAGCTTAAATCTAGGGAACACTGAAGCTTTCTTT. Protein sequence: CASSLNLGNTEAFF.

The genes are TRBV7-9 and TRBJ2-1; TRBD1 matches at 7 bases. CDR1 is SEHNR and CDR2 is FQNEAQ in the germline V gene (reference sequence). The J segment lost 13 bases and the V segment lost 5 bases, leaving 14 bases of the junction unmatched. This CDR3 contains 14 residues. The CDR3 region is CASSTGQSRSEQFF. CDR3 DNA sequence: TGTGCCAGCAGCACGGGACAGTCGCGCTCGGAACAGTTCTTC.

This sequence joins TRBV10-3 and TRBJ2-1; 9 bases are shared with TRBD2. Germline V gives CDR1 ENHRY, CDR2 SYGVKD. There are 14 residues in the CDR3. With 7 bases clipped from V and 7 bases from J, the junction kept 8 bases outside the gene matches. The CDR3 region is CAIKRLADLNEQFF. CDR3 nucleotide sequence: TGTGCCATCAAACGACTAGCGGACCTGAATGAGCAGTTCTTC.

The chain carries TRBV9 and TRBJ2-2, with D unclear. V lost 0 bases and J 7 bases, leaving 10 bases between the germline ends. This CDR3 spans 14 amino acids. CDR1 and CDR2 from the germline V gene are SGDLS and YYNGEE. The CDR3 sequence: CASSVAGSGGELFF. CDR3 in DNA: TGTGCCAGCAGCGTAGCCGGGTCGGGCGGGGAGCTGTTTTTT.

About this clone itself: This sequence may be a read error, since a much larger clone differs from it by one base. The genes are TRBV7-9 and TRBJ2-7, with a possible D match to TRBD1 (6 bases). Germline lookup yields CDR1 SEHNR and CDR2 FQNEAQ (reference sequence). This CDR3 region has 13 residues. V lost 5 bases and J lost 0, with 8 bases in between. The CDR3: CASSPDSSYEQYF. The CDR3 DNA sequence: TGTGCCAGCAGCCCGGACAGCTCCTACGAGCAGTACTTC.

This rearrangement joins TRBV11-2 to TRBJ2-5; TRBD2 aligns across 7 bases. Germline V gives CDR1 SGHAT, CDR2 FQNNGV. The CDR3 contains 12 residues. V dropped 1 base and J dropped 10; count of bases not matched to a gene: 3. The CDR3 spells CASSLARGNQYF. In nucleotides, the CDR3 is TGTGCCAGCAGCTTAGCGCGGGGGAACCAGTACTTC.

This clone was detected only once. The chain joins TRBV24-1 to TRBJ2-2; 14 bases agree with TRBD2. Germline CDR1 KGHDR, CDR2 SFDVKD. Trimming took 4 bases from V and 4 from J; bases not matched to a gene: 10. This CDR3 contains 19 residues. CDR3 sequence reads: CATSDPKTSGRAFTGELFF. CDR3 coding DNA: TGTGCCACCAGTGACCCGAAGACTAGCGGGAGGGCCTTCACCGGGGAGCTGTTTTTT.

In nucleotides, the CDR3 is TGTGCCAGCAGTCCCCGAGCGGGAGGGGCAGATACGCAGTATTTT. Translated: CASSPRAGGADTQYF. The rearrangement uses TRBV2 and TRBJ2-3; 10 nucleotides line up with TRBD2. V shed 5 bases, J shed 4 bases, and the junction held 6 bases outside the gene matches. Germline loops: CDR1 SNHLY, CDR2 FYNNEI. The CDR3 consists of 15 residues. Combining the CDR3 with reference TRBV2 and TRBJ2-3 gives the whole variable domain EPEVTQTPSHQVTQMGQEVILRCVPISNHLYFYWYRQILGQKVEFLVSFYNNEISEKSEIFDDQFSVERPDGSNFTLKIRSTKLEDSAMYFCASSPRAGGADTQYFGPGTRLTVL.

This clone has only one observation. The V call is TRBV5-1, the J call TRBJ1-1, with 10 bases that match TRBD1. The CDR3 covers 16 residues. V shed 5 bases and J 4 bases; nucleotides not matched to a gene: 11. Germline V gives CDR1 SGHRS, CDR2 YFSETQ. The CDR3 region is CASSHNLGDRGTEAFF. DNA of the CDR3: TGCGCCAGCAGTCACAACTTAGGGGACAGGGGCACTGAAGCTTTCTTT.

The chain has TRBV6-1 and TRBJ1-5, with TRBD1 matching over 8 bases. Germline CDR1 and CDR2: MNHNS and SASEGT. V shed 2 bases and J 0 bases; nucleotides not matched to a gene: 9. The CDR3 is 18 amino acids. In DNA, the CDR3 is TGTGCCAGCAGTGAACGGGCAGGGGGCACCTATAGCAATCAGCCCCAGCATTTT. It specifies CASSERAGGTYSNQPQHF.

J is TRBJ2-7 and V is TRBV6-5; 11 bases line up with TRBD2. V lost 9 bases to trimming and J lost 2 bases; unmatched junction nucleotides: 3. This CDR3 spans 13 amino acids. Germline CDR1 is MNHEY and CDR2 is SVGAGI. In DNA, the CDR3 is TGTGCCAGGCCGGGACTAGCGGCCTACGAGCAGTACTTC. It yields the protein CARPGLAAYEQYF.

This clone was counted only a few times. This chain joins TRBV29-1 and TRBJ2-1; D might be TRBD1 (5 bases). V lost 0 bases to trimming and J lost 14 bases, with 14 bases between them. CDR1 and CDR2 from the germline V gene are SQVTM and ANQGSEA. The CDR3 extends over 12 amino acids. The CDR3 nucleotides read TGCAGCGTTGAAGATGTCCAGGGTATTGAGTTCTTC. This encodes CSVEDVQGIEFF.